This T cell receptor beta chain derives from a study of Ad26.COV2.S vaccination and SARS-CoV-2 variants. Whole-study context: Ad26.COV2.S given intramuscularly, once or twice 56 days apart.

The sample's treatment: about 20 received Ad26.COV2.S at low or high dose, single or two shots; 5 received placebo; per-sample allocation not given. Each sample was drawn 63 days after the first injection (of vaccine or placebo). What was given as vaccine was an Ad26 vector encoding Wuhan-strain SARS-CoV-2 spike. The CDR3 sequence is 17 residues long. Trimming at V came to 5 bases and at J to 3 bases, leaving 10 bases not matched to a gene. From germline, CDR1 is LNHNV and CDR2 YYDKDF (reference sequence). Repertoires were generated with immunoSEQ multiplex PCR, while TCRdb's copy carries only in-frame clones and drops some. Among roughly 350,000 clones listed, around 89% were seen once.

This clonotype was sampled from a person between 18 and 59 years old who received the Ad26.COV2.S COVID-19 vaccine or a placebo. V gene TRBV15 combines with J gene TRBJ1-4, with 9 bases lining up with TRBD1. Sequenced material: peripheral blood, taken in a trial of Ad26.COV2.S vaccine versus placebo. This chain's CDR3 is CATSLGQGKASNEKLFF. CDR3 nucleotide sequence: TGTGCCACCAGCCTAGGACAGGGGAAAGCGTCTAATGAAAAACTGTTTTTT. Variable domain in full (rest from reference TRBV15 and TRBJ1-4): DAMVIQNPRYQVTQFGKPVTLSCSQTLNHNVMYWYQQKSSQAPKLLFHYYDKDFNNEADTPDNFQSRRPNTSFCFLDIRSPGLGDTAMYLCATSLGQGKASNEKLFFGSGTQLSVL.